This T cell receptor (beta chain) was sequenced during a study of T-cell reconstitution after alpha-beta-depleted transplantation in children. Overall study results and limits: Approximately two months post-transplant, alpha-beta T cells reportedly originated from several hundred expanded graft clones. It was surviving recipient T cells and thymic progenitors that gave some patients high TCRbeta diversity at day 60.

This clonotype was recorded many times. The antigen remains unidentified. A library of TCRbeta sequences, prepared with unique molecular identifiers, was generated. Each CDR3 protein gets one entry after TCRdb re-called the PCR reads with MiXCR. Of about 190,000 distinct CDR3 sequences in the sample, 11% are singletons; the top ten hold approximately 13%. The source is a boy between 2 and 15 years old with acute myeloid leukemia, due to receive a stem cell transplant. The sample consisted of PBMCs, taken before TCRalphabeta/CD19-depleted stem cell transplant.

CDR3: CASSFGGPLHF. For the CDR3, the DNA is TGTGCCAGCAGTTTTGGGGGCCCCCTCCACTTT. The chain joins TRBV27 to TRBJ1-6, with TRBD1 as a possible D gene (6 bases). Germline V gene data show CDR1 as MNHEY and CDR2 as SMNVEV (reference sequence). The CDR3 runs 11 residues. The germline V and J ends were trimmed by 3 bases and 13 bases, with 7 bases remaining between them.